The source of this TCR beta chain is a study of blood T cell repertoires in COVID-19. Background on the study: Sites in the United States, Italy and Spain provided acute and convalescent COVID-19 samples. In each case, the material was cDNA or gDNA derived from T cells, B-cell-depleted T cells, or PBMCs.

CDR3 length: 13 amino acids. Germline V gene data show CDR1 as LNHDA and CDR2 as SQIVND (reference sequence). The ends were cut back, 0 bases at V and 5 bases at J, with 7 bases in the middle. Per the study methods: Reference gene primer amplification yielded estimated nucleated cell counts. Assay used: immunoSEQ multiplex PCR; TCRdb lists only in-frame clones, some missing. V and J calls and clone size are as listed in that table; D and trimming were resolved from the DNA. The sample consists of more than 110,000 clones, 75% to 90% of them appearing once. This chain joins TRBV19 and TRBJ1-2; no reliable D call. The TCR comes from a woman of 80 years or more with acute or convalescent COVID-19. Sequencing used peripheral blood. CDR3 bases: TGTGCCAGTAGTATAGAACAAGAATATGGCTACACCTTC. Its protein product is CASSIEQEYGYTF.